This T cell receptor beta chain originates from a study of blood T cell repertoires in COVID-19. Looking at the study overall: PBMCs, B-cell-depleted T cells, or T cells provided the cDNA or gDNA that made up the material.

This table comes from immunoSEQ multiplex PCR, and its TCRdb copy is limited to in-frame clones, with some not included. The table includes hundreds of thousands of clones, about nine tenths detected once. V shed 5 bases and J 7 bases; nucleotides not matched to a gene: 6. Germline V gene sequence: CDR1 LNHDA, CDR2 SQIVND (reference sequence). This CDR3 is 13 amino acids long. The clonotype comes from an older woman with acute or convalescent COVID-19. Sample: peripheral blood. The rearrangement uses TRBV19 and TRBJ1-2, with 8 bases matching TRBD1. The CDR3 sequence: CASSPDRVSGYTF. CDR3 sequence (DNA): TGTGCCAGTAGTCCGGACAGGGTTTCTGGCTACACCTTC.